The 3 T cell receptor beta chains presented below share a single source sample, sequenced in a study of PD-L1 blockade in urothelial cancer. Method: immunoSEQ multiplex PCR; TCRdb's copy keeps in-frame clones and lacks some. The sample has under 100,000 clones, around 76% seen once. The sequencing here drew on PBMCs, taken around atezolizumab (anti-PD-L1) treatment. Receptors were obtained from a man aged 65-85 years with urothelial cancer.

The chain employs TRBV7-2 and TRBJ2-2, with D perhaps matching TRBD2 (5 bases). Deletions cut 5 bases from V and 1 base from J, with 14 bases between. Germline CDR1 reads SGHTA; CDR2 reads FQGNSA. CDR3 size: 16 residues. CDR3 in amino acids: CASSPHGGKNTGELFF. CDR3 DNA: TGTGCCAGCAGCCCTCATGGAGGAAAGAACACCGGGGAGCTGTTTTTT.

The V gene is TRBV27, the J gene TRBJ1-5; unclear D gene. This CDR3 spans 15 amino acids. The V end lost 6 bases, the J end lost 6 bases, and 18 bases lay between the germline ends. CDR1 MNHEY and CDR2 SMNVEV come from the germline V gene (reference sequence). The CDR3 DNA sequence: TGTGCCAGCAGCCGCCCCCCCATCGGGAGTCAGCCCCAGCATTTT. Translating gives CASSRPPIGSQPQHF.

The chain links TRBV11-3 to TRBJ2-3; possible D gene TRBD2, 5 bases. CDR3 length equals 16 residues. Germline lookup yields CDR1 SGHNT and CDR2 YENEEA. Trimming took off 1 base at V and 1 base at J, with 12 bases between the two ends. In DNA, the CDR3 is TGTGCCAGCAGCTTAGTTCCGGGGAGCGGCACAGATACGCAGTATTTT. It yields the protein CASSLVPGSGTDTQYF. The full variable domain, in which reference TRBV11-3 and TRBJ2-3 provide the parts outside the CDR3, is EAGVVQSPRYKIIEKKQPVAFWCNPISGHNTLYWYLQNLGQGPELLIRYENEEAVDDSQLPKDRFSAERLKGVDSTLKIQPAELGDSAVYLCASSLVPGSGTDTQYFGPGTRLTVL.